These 29 T cell receptor beta chains were all obtained from the same sample, sequenced in a study of T cell repertoires in cytomegalovirus infection. TCRdb processed the reads anew with MiXCR; each CDR3 protein has one entry. The data show hundreds of thousands of distinct CDR3 sequences, around a third seen once. Antigens for these TCRs are unknown. The sample here was cultured PBMCs, taken from culture after CMV antigen stimulation. Receptor source: a human donor in good health (CMV status not recorded). Some clones in this sample may be carry-over from other donors' samples.

This clonotype showed up just a few times. V is TRBV7-2 and J is TRBJ2-3; D is perhaps TRBD2 (5 bases). V gave up 3 bases and J gave up 5 bases, with 9 bases separating them. The CDR3 extends over 13 amino acids. Germline V lookup: CDR1 SGHTA, CDR2 FQGNSA. This CDR3 is CASSFGNQDTQYF. CDR3 bases: TGTGCCAGCAGCTTCGGGAACCAAGATACGCAGTATTTT.

The table lists this clonotype with a few counts. The J gene is TRBJ2-5, the V gene TRBV24-1; no clear D. The ends were cut back, 1 base at V and 4 bases at J, with 3 bases in the middle. CDR3 length: 12 residues. The germline gives CDR1 KGHDR, CDR2 SFDVKD. This chain's CDR3 is CATSDLGETQYF. CDR3 nucleotide sequence: TGTGCCACCAGTGATTTAGGAGAGACCCAGTACTTC.

This clonotype was seen ten or more times. The V and J genes are TRBV6-1 and TRBJ2-1; TRBD1 aligns across 8 bases. The length of the CDR3 is 19 residues. The germline V gene encodes CDR1 MNHNS and CDR2 SASEGT. With 2 bases clipped from V and 0 bases from J, the junction kept 12 bases outside the gene matches. The CDR3 protein is CASSEIVRTGRSSYNEQFF. The CDR3 DNA follows: TGTGCCAGCAGTGAAATCGTTAGGACAGGGCGAAGCTCCTACAATGAGCAGTTCTTC.

J is TRBJ2-2 and V is TRBV2; 11 nucleotides match TRBD2. Unmatched junction bases numbered 4, after V lost 6 bases and J lost 4 bases. This CDR3 has 15 residues. Per germline, CDR1 SNHLY and CDR2 FYNNEI. In nucleotides, the CDR3 is TGTGCCAGCAGGTTGACTAGCGGGGCCACCGGGGAGCTGTTTTTT. This encodes CASRLTSGATGELFF.

The rearrangement links TRBV12-5 to TRBJ2-1, with 10 bases lining up with TRBD1. The trim removed 1 base at V and 8 bases at J, leaving 8 bases unmatched. The CDR3 has 16 amino acids. Germline values: CDR1 LGHNT, CDR2 FRNRAP. The CDR3 loop reads CASGLDPGTGVDEQFF. As DNA, the CDR3 is TGTGCTAGTGGTTTGGACCCTGGGACAGGGGTAGATGAGCAGTTCTTC.

The J gene is TRBJ1-5, the V gene TRBV7-4; TRBD1 matches 10 bases. V lost 3 bases, J lost 0 bases, and 5 bases stayed unmatched. Germline V gives CDR1 SGHVT, CDR2 SQSDAQ. This CDR3 spans 17 amino acids. The CDR3 sequence: CASSFWTGGYSNQPQHF. The CDR3 bases are TGTGCCAGCAGCTTTTGGACAGGGGGGTATAGCAATCAGCCCCAGCATTTT.

This clonotype was seen a handful of times. The rearrangement joins TRBV11-2 to TRBJ1-4; D is unclear. This CDR3 is built from 15 residues. The germline CDR1 and CDR2 sequences are SGHAT and FQNNGV. Trimming removed 1 base at V and 5 bases at J, with 11 bases between. The CDR3: CASSLGAERNEKLFF. The CDR3 coding sequence is TGTGCCAGCAGCTTAGGAGCGGAAAGAAATGAAAAACTGTTTTTT.

The chain carries TRBV28 and TRBJ1-3; no firm D call. The germline V and J ends were trimmed by 4 bases and 0 bases, with 16 bases remaining between them. In germline, CDR1 is MDHEN, CDR2 SYDVKM. The CDR3 is made up of 17 amino acids. This chain's CDR3 is CASSSTRTGFSGNTIYF. CDR3 nucleotide sequence: TGTGCCAGCAGTTCCACGAGGACGGGGTTCTCTGGAAACACCATATATTTT.

This clonotype was counted between two and nine times. This chain joins TRBV4-3 and TRBJ2-1; D unclear. With 0 bases removed from V and 1 base from J, the gap between germline ends came to 7 bases. From germline, CDR1 is LGHNA and CDR2 YSLEER. The CDR3 consists of 15 residues. The CDR3, as DNA: TGCGCCAGCAGCCAAGATCGGAATTCCTACAATGAGCAGTTCTTC. It translates to CASSQDRNSYNEQFF.

This clonotype showed up just a few times. The chain employs TRBV28 and TRBJ2-5; 8 bases align to TRBD1. V lost 6 bases and J lost 3; bases outside the gene matches: 9. Germline lookup yields CDR1 MDHEN and CDR2 SYDVKM. The CDR3 totals 15 residues. For the CDR3, the DNA is TGTGCCAGCAGCTGGACGGGACAGGATAAAGAGACCCAGTACTTC. Amino acids: CASSWTGQDKETQYF.

Ten or more counts support this clonotype. This chain joins TRBV7-2 and TRBJ1-2; 7 bases agree with TRBD1. Germline V lookup: CDR1 SGHTA, CDR2 FQGNSA. The length of the CDR3 is 13 residues. The junction had 5 bases not matched to a gene; V was cut back by 4 bases and J by 6 bases. CDR3 DNA sequence: TGTGCCAGCAGCTCAATACAGGGGAATGGCTACACCTTC. Translated, it gives CASSSIQGNGYTF.

This clonotype was detected only a few times. V is TRBV7-6 and J is TRBJ1-2; no firm D call. The V gene lost 4 bases and the J gene lost 10 bases, with 16 bases spanning the gap. The germline V gene has CDR1 SGHVS and CDR2 FNYEAQ. This CDR3 spans 13 amino acids. The CDR3 loop reads CASSYSRLGAYTF. The CDR3, as DNA: TGTGCCAGCAGCTACAGTCGGCTGGGTGCCTACACCTTC.

The chain has TRBV19 and TRBJ1-6, with D uncertain. Germline CDR1 is LNHDA and CDR2 is SQIVND (reference sequence). V lost 6 bases and J lost 7, with 16 bases in between. This CDR3 is 15 amino acids long. This chain's CDR3 is CASSPEAGKNSPLHF. CDR3 nucleotide sequence: TGTGCCAGTAGCCCCGAGGCGGGCAAGAATTCACCCCTCCACTTT.

The rearrangement links TRBV7-9 to TRBJ2-4, with D maybe TRBD1 (7 bases). Trimming left V 5 bases short and J 7 bases short, with 12 bases between. Per germline, CDR1 SEHNR and CDR2 FQNEAQ (reference sequence). The CDR3 has 13 amino acids. DNA of the CDR3: TGTGCCAGCAGCATGACAGGGAGGAACATTCAGTACTTC. This gives the protein CASSMTGRNIQYF.

This clonotype was detected a few times. The V gene is TRBV7-7, the J gene TRBJ2-1; 14 positions match TRBD2. Germline CDR1 is SSHAT and CDR2 is FNYEAQ (reference sequence). V was pared by 5 bases and J by 3 bases, with 6 bases of the junction left unmatched. CDR3 length: 17 residues. The CDR3 nucleotides read TGTGCCAGCAGCGCCGTGACTAGCGGGAGGGGCTACAATGAGCAGTTCTTC. Encoded protein: CASSAVTSGRGYNEQFF. Combining the CDR3 with reference TRBV7-7 and TRBJ2-1 gives the whole variable domain GAGVSQSPRYKVTKRGQDVTLRCDPISSHATLYWYQQALGQGPEFLTYFNYEAQPDKSGLPSDRFSAERPEGSISTLTIQRTEQRDSAMYRCASSAVTSGRGYNEQFFGPGTRLTVL.

This chain joins TRBV7-2 and TRBJ1-5; D unresolved. Germline values: CDR1 SGHTA, CDR2 FQGNSA. Trimming took 5 bases from V and 1 from J, leaving 12 bases between them. The CDR3 length is 15 residues. CDR3 in amino acids: CASSPGWGSNQPQHF. In nucleotides, the CDR3 is TGTGCCAGCAGCCCAGGTTGGGGAAGCAATCAGCCCCAGCATTTT.

This sequence joins TRBV18 and TRBJ2-3, with D uncertain. CDR1 and CDR2 (germline): KGHSH, LQKENI. The germline V and J ends were trimmed by 2 bases and 0 bases, with 6 bases remaining between them. The CDR3 sequence is 14 residues long. The CDR3 bases are TGTGCCAGCTCACCAGTTGATAGCACAGATACGCAGTATTTT. Its protein is CASSPVDSTDTQYF.

V and J are TRBV2 and TRBJ2-7, with D hard to call. The CDR3 has 12 residues. The germline V and J ends were trimmed by 3 bases and 2 bases, with 5 bases remaining between them. CDR1 and CDR2 from the germline V gene are SNHLY and FYNNEI. The CDR3 coding sequence is TGTGCCAGCAGTGATCCTCCCTACGAGCAGTACTTC. Translating gives CASSDPPYEQYF.

The J gene is TRBJ2-7, the V gene TRBV10-3, with D hard to call. V gave up 6 bases and J gave up 4 bases, with 10 bases separating them. Germline loops: CDR1 ENHRY, CDR2 SYGVKD. The CDR3 extends over 12 amino acids. CDR3 protein: CAIRSTGYEQYF. The DNA for the CDR3 is TGTGCCATCAGATCGACCGGATACGAGCAGTACTTC.

The CDR3 nucleotides read TGTGCCAGCACCGACGACGGCTTGGCCTATGGCTACACCTTC. Protein product: CASTDDGLAYGYTF. The chain is built from TRBV6-2 or TRBV6-3 and TRBJ1-2, with no clear D. CDR3 length: 14 amino acids. The V end lost 7 bases, the J end lost 4 bases, and 16 bases lay between the germline ends. The germline gives CDR1 MNHEY, CDR2 SVGEGT.

The rearrangement joins TRBV27 to TRBJ2-7, with D maybe TRBD1 (6 bases). V was clipped by 4 bases and J by 4 bases, with 29 bases between them. Germline CDR1 MNHEY, CDR2 SMNVEV (reference sequence). The CDR3 runs to 19 residues. The DNA of the CDR3 is TGTGCCAGCAGTTCCACCGGGACCCTTGGGGGCACGACCCCTTACGAGCAGTACTTC. This codes for CASSSTGTLGGTTPYEQYF.

The chain joins TRBV7-2 to TRBJ2-5; weak D call: TRBD2 (6 bases). Germline CDR1 reads SGHTA; CDR2 reads FQGNSA. This CDR3 is built from 15 residues. Trimming took off 6 bases at V and 5 bases at J, with 19 bases between the two ends. CDR3 sequence reads: CASSSLATGGETQYF. DNA for the CDR3: TGTGCCAGCAGTTCCCTAGCGACCGGCGGGGAGACCCAGTACTTC.

The V call is TRBV5-1, the J call TRBJ2-5; 10 bases align to TRBD1. Per the germline V gene, CDR1 is SGHRS and CDR2 is YFSETQ. The CDR3 consists of 14 residues. The junction had 3 bases not matched to a gene; V was cut back by 4 bases and J by 3 bases. CDR3 DNA: TGCGCCAGCAGCATTGGGACAGGGGAAGAGACCCAGTACTTC. Translated: CASSIGTGEETQYF.

In this sample, this clonotype turned up a few times. The genes are TRBV6-1 and TRBJ2-5; perhaps D is TRBD1 or TRBD2 (7 bases each). V was clipped by 6 bases and J by 1 base, with 24 bases between them. The CDR3 loop spans 18 amino acids. CDR1 and CDR2 (germline): MNHNS, SASEGT. CDR3 in amino acids: CASREGQILLAAQETQYF. The CDR3 nucleotides are TGTGCCAGCAGAGAGGGACAGATCCTTCTAGCGGCCCAAGAGACCCAGTACTTC.

V gene TRBV11-2 combines with J gene TRBJ1-4, with TRBD1 as a possible D gene (5 bases). Germline CDR1 SGHAT, CDR2 FQNNGV. V was pared by 2 bases and J by 6 bases, with 10 bases between. There are 14 residues in the CDR3. The CDR3 sequence: CASSLKGRDEKLFF. The CDR3 DNA reads TGTGCCAGCAGCTTAAAGGGGAGGGATGAAAAACTGTTTTTT.

This clonotype was seen only once. The J gene is TRBJ2-5, the V gene TRBV4-3; TRBD2 might be the D (6 bases). From germline, CDR1 is LGHNA and CDR2 YSLEER. Trimming took off 1 base at V and 4 bases at J, with 13 bases between the two ends. The CDR3 has 15 amino acids. CDR3 sequence (DNA): TGCGCCAGCAGCCAAGGGGCGGGAAGGGTAGAGACCCAGTACTTC. Translating gives CASSQGAGRVETQYF.

This clonotype came up many times. The CDR3 reads CASRRLGGDNEQFF. CDR3 DNA sequence: TGTGCCAGCAGACGCTTGGGGGGGGACAATGAGCAGTTCTTC. The rearrangement uses TRBV6-6 and TRBJ2-1; TRBD2 aligns across 7 bases. The CDR3 consists of 14 residues. The V gene end was trimmed by 6 bases and the J gene end by 5 bases; junction bases not matched to a gene: 7. CDR1 and CDR2 (germline): MNHNY, SVGAGI (reference sequence).

This chain joins TRBV7-2 and TRBJ1-1; a possible D gene is TRBD1 (6 bases). Germline values: CDR1 SGHTA, CDR2 FQGNSA. V lost 4 bases and J lost 4, with 19 bases in between. The CDR3 runs 16 residues. Here the CDR3 reads CASSSPRGHPGTEAFF. The CDR3 coding sequence is TGTGCCAGCAGCTCACCCAGGGGACATCCAGGCACTGAAGCTTTCTTT.

The chain joins TRBV4-2 to TRBJ1-4, with D possibly TRBD1 on 6 matching bases. Trimming shortened V by 4 bases and J by 4 bases, and 13 bases separated the two germline ends. Looked up from germline, CDR1 is LGHNA and CDR2 is YNFKEQ. CDR3 length: 15 amino acids. CDR3 in DNA: TGTGCCAGCAGCCCCGGGGGGCAAGATAATGAAAAACTGTTTTTT. This codes for CASSPGGQDNEKLFF.